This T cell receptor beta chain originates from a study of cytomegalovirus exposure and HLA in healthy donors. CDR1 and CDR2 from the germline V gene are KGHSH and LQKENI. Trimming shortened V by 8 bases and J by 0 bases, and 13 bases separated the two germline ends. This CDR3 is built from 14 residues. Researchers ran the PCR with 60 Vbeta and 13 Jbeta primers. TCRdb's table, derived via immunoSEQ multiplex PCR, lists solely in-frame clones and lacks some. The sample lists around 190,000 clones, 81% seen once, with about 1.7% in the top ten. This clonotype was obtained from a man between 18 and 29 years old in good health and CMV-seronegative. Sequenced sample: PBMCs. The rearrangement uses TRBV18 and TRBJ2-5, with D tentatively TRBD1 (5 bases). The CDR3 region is CASTADSYQETQYF. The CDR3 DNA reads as TGTGCCAGCACAGCCGACAGCTACCAAGAGACCCAGTACTTC. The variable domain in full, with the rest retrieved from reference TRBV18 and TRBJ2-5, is NAGVMQNPRHLVRRRGQEARLRCSPMKGHSHVYWYRQLPEEGLKFMVYLQKENIIDESGMPKERFSAEFPKEGPSILRIQQVVRGDSAAYFCASTADSYQETQYFGPGTRLLVL.